The entry below describes one T cell receptor beta chain. Approximately 9.1 milliliters was the volume of peripheral blood drawn from each donor. With V trimmed by 6 bases and J by 1 base, 10 bases remained unmatched. CDR1 is DFQATT and CDR2 is SNEGSKA in the germline V gene (reference sequence). This CDR3 contains 15 residues. This entry comes from a study of blood T cells in healthy people across ages. A second PCR, run for roughly 6 to 11 cycles, used a sample-barcoded 5' primer plus a J-beta primer mix. One entry per CDR3 protein, called by TCRdb with MiXCR from the 5' RACE reads. Of roughly 730,000 distinct CDR3 sequences in the sample, around 50% were seen once.

The chain carries TRBV20-1 and TRBJ2-3; 7 nucleotides agree with TRBD2. The TCR originated in a man aged 35 to 55 in good health. What was sequenced was blood. The CDR3 sequence is CSATGASGGTDTQYF. DNA for the CDR3: TGCAGTGCAACAGGAGCGAGCGGGGGCACAGATACGCAGTATTTT.